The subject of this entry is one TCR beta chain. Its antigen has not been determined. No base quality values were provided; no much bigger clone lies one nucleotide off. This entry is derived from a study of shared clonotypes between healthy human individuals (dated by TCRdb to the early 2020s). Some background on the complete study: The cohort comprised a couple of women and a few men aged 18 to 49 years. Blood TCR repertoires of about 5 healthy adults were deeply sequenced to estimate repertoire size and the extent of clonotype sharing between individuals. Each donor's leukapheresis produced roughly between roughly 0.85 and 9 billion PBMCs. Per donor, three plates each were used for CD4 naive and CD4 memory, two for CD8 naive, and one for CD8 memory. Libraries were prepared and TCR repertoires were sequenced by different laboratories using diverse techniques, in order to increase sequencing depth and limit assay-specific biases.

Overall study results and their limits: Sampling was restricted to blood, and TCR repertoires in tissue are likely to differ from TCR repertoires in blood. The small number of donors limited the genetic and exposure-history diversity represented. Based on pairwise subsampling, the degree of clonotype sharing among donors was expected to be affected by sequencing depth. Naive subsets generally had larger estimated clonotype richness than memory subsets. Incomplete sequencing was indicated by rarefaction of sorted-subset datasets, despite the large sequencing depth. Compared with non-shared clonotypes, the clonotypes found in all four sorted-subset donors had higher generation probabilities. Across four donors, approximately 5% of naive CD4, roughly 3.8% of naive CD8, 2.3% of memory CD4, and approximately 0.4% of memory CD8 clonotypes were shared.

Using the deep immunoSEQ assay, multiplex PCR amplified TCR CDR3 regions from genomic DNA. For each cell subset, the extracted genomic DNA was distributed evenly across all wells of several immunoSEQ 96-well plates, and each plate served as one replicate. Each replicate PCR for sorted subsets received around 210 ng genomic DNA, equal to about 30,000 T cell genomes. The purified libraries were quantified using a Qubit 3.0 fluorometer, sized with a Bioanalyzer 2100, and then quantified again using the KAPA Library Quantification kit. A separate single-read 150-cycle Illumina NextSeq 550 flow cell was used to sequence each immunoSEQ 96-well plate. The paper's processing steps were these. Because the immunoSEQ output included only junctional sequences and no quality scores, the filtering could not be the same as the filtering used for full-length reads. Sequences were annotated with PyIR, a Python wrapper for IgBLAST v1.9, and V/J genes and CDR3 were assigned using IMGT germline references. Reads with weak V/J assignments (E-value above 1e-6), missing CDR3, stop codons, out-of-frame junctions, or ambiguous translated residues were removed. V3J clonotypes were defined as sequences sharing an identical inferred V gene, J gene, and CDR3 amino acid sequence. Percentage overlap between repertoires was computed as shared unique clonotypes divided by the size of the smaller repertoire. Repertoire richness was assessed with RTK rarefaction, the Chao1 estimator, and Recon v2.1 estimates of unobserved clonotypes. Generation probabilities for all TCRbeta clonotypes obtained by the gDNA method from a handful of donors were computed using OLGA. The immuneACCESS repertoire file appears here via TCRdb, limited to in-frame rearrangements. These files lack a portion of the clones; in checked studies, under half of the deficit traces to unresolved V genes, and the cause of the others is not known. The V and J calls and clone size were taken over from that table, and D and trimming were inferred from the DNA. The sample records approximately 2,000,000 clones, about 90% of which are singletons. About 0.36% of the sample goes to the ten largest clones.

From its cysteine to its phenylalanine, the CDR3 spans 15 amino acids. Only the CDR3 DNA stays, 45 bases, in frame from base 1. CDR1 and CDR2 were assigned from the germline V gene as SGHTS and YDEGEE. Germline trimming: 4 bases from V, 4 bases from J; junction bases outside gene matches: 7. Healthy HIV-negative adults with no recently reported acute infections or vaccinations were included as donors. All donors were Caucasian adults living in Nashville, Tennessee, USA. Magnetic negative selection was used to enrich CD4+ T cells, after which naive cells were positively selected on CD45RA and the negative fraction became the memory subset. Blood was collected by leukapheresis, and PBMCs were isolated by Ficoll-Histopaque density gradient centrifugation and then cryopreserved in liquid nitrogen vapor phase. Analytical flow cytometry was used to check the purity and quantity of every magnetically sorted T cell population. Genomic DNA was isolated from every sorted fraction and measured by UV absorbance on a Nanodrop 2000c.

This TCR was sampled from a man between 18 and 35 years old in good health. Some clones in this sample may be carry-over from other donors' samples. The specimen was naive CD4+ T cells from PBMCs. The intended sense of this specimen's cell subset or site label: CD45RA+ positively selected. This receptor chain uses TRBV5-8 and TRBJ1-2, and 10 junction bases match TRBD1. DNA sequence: TGTGCCAGCAGCCTGACAGGGGGCGGGAGCTATGGCTACACCTTC. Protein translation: CASSLTGGGSYGYTF.